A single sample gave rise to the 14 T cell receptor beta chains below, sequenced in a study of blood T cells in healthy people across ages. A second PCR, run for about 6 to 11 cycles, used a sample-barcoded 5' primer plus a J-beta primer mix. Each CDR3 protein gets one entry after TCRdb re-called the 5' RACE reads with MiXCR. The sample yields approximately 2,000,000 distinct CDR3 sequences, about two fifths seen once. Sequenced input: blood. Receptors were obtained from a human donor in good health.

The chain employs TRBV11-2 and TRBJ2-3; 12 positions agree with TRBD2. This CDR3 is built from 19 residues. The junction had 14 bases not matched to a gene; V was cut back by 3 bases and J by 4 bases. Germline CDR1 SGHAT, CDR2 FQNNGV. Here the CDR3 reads CASSFFPDLAGGSPDTQYF. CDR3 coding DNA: TGTGCCAGCAGCTTCTTCCCCGATCTAGCGGGGGGGTCCCCAGATACGCAGTATTTT.

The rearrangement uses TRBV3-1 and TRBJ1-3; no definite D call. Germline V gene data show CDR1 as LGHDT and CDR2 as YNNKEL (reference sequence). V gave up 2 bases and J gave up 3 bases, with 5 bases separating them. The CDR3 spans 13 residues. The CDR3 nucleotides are TGTGCCAGCAGCCAATTTTTTGGAAACACCATATATTTT. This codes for CASSQFFGNTIYF. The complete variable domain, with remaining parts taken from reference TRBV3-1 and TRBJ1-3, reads DTAVSQTPKYLVTQMGNDKSIKCEQNLGHDTMYWYKQDSKKFLKIMFSYNNKELIINETVPNRFSPKSPDKAHLNLHINSLELGDSAVYFCASSQFFGNTIYFGEGSWLTVV.

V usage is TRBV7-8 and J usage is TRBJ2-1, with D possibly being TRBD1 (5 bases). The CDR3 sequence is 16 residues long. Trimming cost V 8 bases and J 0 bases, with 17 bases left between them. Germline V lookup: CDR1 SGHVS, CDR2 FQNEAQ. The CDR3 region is CASYYRRVSSYNEQFF. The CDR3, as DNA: TGTGCCAGCTATTACCGCAGGGTTAGCTCCTACAATGAGCAGTTCTTC.

CDR3 residues: CASSLSQVDYGYTF. The CDR3 DNA reads TGCGCCAGCAGCTTGAGCCAGGTGGACTATGGCTACACCTTC. V and J are TRBV5-1 and TRBJ1-2; D is unresolved. V was pared by 1 base and J by 3 bases, with 10 bases between. This CDR3 contains 14 residues. Germline V gives CDR1 SGHRS, CDR2 YFSETQ.

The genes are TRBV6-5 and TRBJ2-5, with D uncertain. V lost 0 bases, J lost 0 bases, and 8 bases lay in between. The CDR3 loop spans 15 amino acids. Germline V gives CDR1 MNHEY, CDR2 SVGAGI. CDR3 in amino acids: CASSYSNGYQETQYF. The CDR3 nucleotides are TGTGCCAGCAGTTACTCGAACGGGTACCAAGAGACCCAGTACTTC.

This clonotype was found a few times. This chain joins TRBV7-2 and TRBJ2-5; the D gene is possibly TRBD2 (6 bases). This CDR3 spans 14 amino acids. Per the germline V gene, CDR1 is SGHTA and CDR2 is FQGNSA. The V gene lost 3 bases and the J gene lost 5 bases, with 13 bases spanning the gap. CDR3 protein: CASSLRRGLETQYF. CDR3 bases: TGTGCCAGCAGCTTGCGGCGGGGTTTGGAGACCCAGTACTTC.

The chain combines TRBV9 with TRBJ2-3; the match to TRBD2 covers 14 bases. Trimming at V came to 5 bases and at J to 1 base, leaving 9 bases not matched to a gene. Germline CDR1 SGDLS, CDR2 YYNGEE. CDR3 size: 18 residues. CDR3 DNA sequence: TGTGCCAGCAGTCCGGGACTAGCGGGGGCAGGGGGCACAGATACGCAGTATTTT. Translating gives CASSPGLAGAGGTDTQYF.

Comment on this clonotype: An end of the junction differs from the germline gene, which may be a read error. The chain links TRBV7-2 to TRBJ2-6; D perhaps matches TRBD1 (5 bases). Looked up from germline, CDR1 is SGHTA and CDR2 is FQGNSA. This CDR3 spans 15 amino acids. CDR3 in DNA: TGTGCCAGCAGCTCCGCATTCGCTGGGGCCAGCGTCCTGACTTTC. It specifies CASSSAFAGASVLTF. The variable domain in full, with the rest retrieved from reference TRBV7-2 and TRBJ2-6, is GAGVSQSPSNKVTEKGKDVELRCDPISGHTALYWYRQSLGQGLEFLIYFQGNSAPDKSGLPSDRFSAERTGGSVSTLTIQRTQQEDSAVYLCASSSAFAGASVLTFGAGSRLTVL.

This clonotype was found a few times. CDR3 coding DNA: TGCAGCGCCGGGACAGGGCTATACAATGAGCAGTTCTTC. The encoded protein is CSAGTGLYNEQFF. J is TRBJ2-1 and V is TRBV29-1; TRBD1 matches 9 bases. J was trimmed by 4 bases and V by 7 bases; bases with no gene match: 5. This CDR3 spans 13 amino acids. From germline, CDR1 is SQVTM and CDR2 ANQGSEA.

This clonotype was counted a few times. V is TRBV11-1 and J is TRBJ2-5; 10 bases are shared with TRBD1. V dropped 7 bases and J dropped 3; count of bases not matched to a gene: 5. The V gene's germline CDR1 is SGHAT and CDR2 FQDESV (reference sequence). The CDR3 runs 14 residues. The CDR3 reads CASTSGTGEETQYF. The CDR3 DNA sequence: TGTGCCAGCACCTCAGGGACAGGGGAAGAGACCCAGTACTTC.

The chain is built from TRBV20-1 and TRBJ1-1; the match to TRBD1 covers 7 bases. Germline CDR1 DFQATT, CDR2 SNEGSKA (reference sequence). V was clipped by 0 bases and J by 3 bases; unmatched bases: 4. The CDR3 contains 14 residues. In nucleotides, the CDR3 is TGCAGTGCTAGAGACCAGGGACAGCACACTGAAGCTTTCTTT. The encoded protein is CSARDQGQHTEAFF.

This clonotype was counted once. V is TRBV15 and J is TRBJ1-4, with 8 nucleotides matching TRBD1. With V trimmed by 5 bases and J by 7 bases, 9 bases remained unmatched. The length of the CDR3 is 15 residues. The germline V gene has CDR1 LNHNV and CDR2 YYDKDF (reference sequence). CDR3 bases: TGTGCCACCAGCTCGCGCCCCGGGACAGGTGAAAAACTGTTTTTT. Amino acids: CATSSRPGTGEKLFF.

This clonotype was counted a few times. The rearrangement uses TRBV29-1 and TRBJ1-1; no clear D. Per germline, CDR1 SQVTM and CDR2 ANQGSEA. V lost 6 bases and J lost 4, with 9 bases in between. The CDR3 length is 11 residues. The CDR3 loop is CSVPLFTEAFF. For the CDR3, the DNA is TGCAGCGTCCCCCTTTTCACTGAAGCTTTCTTT.

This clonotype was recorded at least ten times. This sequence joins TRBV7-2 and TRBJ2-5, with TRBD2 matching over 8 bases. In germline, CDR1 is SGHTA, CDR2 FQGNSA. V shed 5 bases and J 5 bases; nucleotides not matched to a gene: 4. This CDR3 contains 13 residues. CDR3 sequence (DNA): TGTGCCAGCAGCCGTTCGGGGGGGGAGACCCAGTACTTC. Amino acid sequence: CASSRSGGETQYF.